The sequence of this T cell receptor (beta chain) was determined in a study of technical replicates of blood from a few donors. From germline, CDR1 is SGDLS and CDR2 YYNGEE. V was clipped by 4 bases and J by 0 bases; unmatched bases: 3. CDR3 length: 14 amino acids. Some clones are missing from TCRdb's copy, which holds only in-frame ones; the method was immunoSEQ multiplex PCR. Altogether 55,000 to 80,000 clones are present, roughly 89% being singletons, with the ten largest covering 4.8%. This receptor was taken from a human donor in good health. Some clones in this sample may be carry-over from other donors' samples. Sequenced input: PBMCs. The V and J genes are TRBV9 and TRBJ2-7, with TRBD1 matching over 8 bases. The CDR3 nucleotides read TGTGCCAGCAGCCCTACAGGGGGCTCCTACGAGCAGTACTTC. Translated: CASSPTGGSYEQYF.